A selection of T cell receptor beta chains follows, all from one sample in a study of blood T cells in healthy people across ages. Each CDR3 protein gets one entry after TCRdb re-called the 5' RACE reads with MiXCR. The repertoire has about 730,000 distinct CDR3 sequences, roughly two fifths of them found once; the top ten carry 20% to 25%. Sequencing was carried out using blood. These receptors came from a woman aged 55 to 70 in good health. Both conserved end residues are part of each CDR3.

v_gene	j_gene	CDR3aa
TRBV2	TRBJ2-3	CASNIRGPDTQYF
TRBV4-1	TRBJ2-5	CASSQGGRGETQYF
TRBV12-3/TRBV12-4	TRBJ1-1	CASSLRLALPEAFF
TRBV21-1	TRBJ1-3	CASSKVAVGPVSGNTIYF
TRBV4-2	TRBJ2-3	CASSQGLADADTQYF
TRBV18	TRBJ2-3	CASSPPRTSLTDTQYF
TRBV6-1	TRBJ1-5	CASSEGGQGHDRGQPQHF
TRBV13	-	CASSLAGTEYNEQYF
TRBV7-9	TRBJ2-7	CASRYTGESSYEQYF
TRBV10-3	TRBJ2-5	CAISGGQGWKETQYF
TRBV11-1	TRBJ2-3	CASSFGSVGDTQYF
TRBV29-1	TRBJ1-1	CSVESVGQTNTEAFF
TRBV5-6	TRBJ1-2	CASSLYGQGPFYGYTF
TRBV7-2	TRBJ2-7	CASSSSGRRYEQYF
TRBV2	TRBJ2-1	CASTSLAGGVNEQFF
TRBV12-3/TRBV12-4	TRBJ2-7	CASNVGLPHTEQYF
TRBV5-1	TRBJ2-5	CASSLEQTQETQYF
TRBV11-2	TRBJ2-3	CASSPPTSGAEADTQYF
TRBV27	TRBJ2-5	CASSFSGTGSQETQYF
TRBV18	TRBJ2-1	CASSPPTGKKRDEQFF
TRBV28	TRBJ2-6	CASSSEVRSGANVLTF
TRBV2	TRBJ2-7	CASSVDGEQNF
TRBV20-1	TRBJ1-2	CSGYRGHGYTF
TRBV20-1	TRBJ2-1	CSATLLAGGQNEQFF
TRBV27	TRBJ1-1	CASRAGTGAGSEAFF
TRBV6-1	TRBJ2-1	CASSASRTTEQFF
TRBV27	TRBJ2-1	CASSSIAGVSYNEQFF
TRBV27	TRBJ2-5	CASSSLQGGEETQYF
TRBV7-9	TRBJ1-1	CASSPTYTEAFF
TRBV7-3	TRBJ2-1	CASSLRGQGWDEQFF
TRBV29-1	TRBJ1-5	CSVGTGGYQPQHF
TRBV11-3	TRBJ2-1	CASSRGLAVVNEQFF
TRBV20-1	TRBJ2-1	CSARAGLAGGKSYNEQFF
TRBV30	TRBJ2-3	CAWTGTGTQYF
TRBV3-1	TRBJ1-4	CASSQDRDRVYEKLFF
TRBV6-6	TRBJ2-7	CASSWGLAADEQYF
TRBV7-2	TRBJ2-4	CASSFSGQGNYKQYF
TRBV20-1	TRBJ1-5	CSAPLGTGGNQPQHF
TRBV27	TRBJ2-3	CASTLQGTDTQYF
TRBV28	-	CASRGPLVETQYF
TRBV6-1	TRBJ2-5	CASRRTQETQYF
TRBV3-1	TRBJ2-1	CASSRVSGRGNEQFF
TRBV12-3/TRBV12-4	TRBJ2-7	CASRLTGLADNEQYF
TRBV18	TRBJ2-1	CASSPPDGWTYNEQFF
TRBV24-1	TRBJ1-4	CAVQGNSNEKLFF